Included here is one T cell receptor (beta chain) sequence, with context. These data belong to a study of blood T cell repertoires in COVID-19. Study overall: The samples span acute and convalescent COVID-19 from the United States, Italy and Spain. From T cells, B-cell-depleted T cells, or PBMCs came the material, which was cDNA or gDNA.

In the original workflow: For nucleated cells, counts were estimated from reference gene primer amplification. Assay: immunoSEQ multiplex PCR; the TCRdb copy retains only in-frame clones and omits some. V, J and clone size were drawn from that table, and D and trimming were deduced from the DNA. The sample holds 150,000 or so clones, 87% seen once. The CDR3 length is 15 residues. The V gene's germline CDR1 is LNHDA and CDR2 SQIVND (reference sequence). The V gene lost 5 bases and the J gene lost 0 bases, with 13 bases spanning the gap. The TCR comes from a man of 80 years or more with acute or convalescent COVID-19. V usage is TRBV19 and J usage is TRBJ1-1; TRBD1 is a possible D gene (6 bases). Sequences were obtained from peripheral blood. In DNA, the CDR3 is TGTGCCAGTAGTGTACGAGGGGGAGTGAACACTGAAGCTTTCTTT. It yields the protein CASSVRGGVNTEAFF.